This TCR beta chain was recorded in a study of brain T cells in children with intractable seizures (dated by TCRdb to the early 2020s). A note on the overall study: As a first screen for immune gene transcripts, resected brain tissue from approximately 54 pediatric epilepsy surgery cases was run on a NanoString immunology panel. Among the roughly twelve selected surgery cases, eight also had pre-surgery blood sequenced, leaving four with brain tissue only.

Remarks on this clone: Its antigen is currently not known. No base qualities exist here, and no much larger clone lies one base off it.

The immunoSEQ assay was applied to genomic DNA to generate the TCR beta chain sequences. Per the authors' processing: Any CDR3 sequence that did not begin with the conserved framework cysteine at position 104 was removed by hand. Clonality was calculated as one minus the normalized Shannon's Diversity Index, with values ranging from 0 (maximal diversity) to 1 (oligoclonal). Differences in the frequency of the same CDR3 between samples, such as brain versus blood, were assessed with chi-squared comparison-of-proportions tests. Public clonotypes were found through immuneACCESS searches, while the VDJdb browser was used to judge similarity to known antiviral clonotypes. TCRdb mirrors the immuneACCESS table, restricted to in-frame sequences. Some clones are absent from its copies; in checked studies, under half trace to an unresolved V gene, and the reason for the others is unknown. That table supplies the V and J calls and clone size; D and trimming were determined from the DNA. The sample table lists about 22,000 clones, approximately 94% of them with a count of one. The top ten clonotypes cover under 6.5% of the sample.

Overall study results and their limits: The patients' HCMV serostatus was not known, and viral specificity was inferred solely from CDR3 sequence similarity. Because sequencing depth was different between pre-surgery and post-surgery blood, clones absent from the pre-surgery sample may reflect undersampling.

The germline V end is reduced by 10 bases and the J end by 0 bases; junction bases left unmatched: 6. Via the germline V gene, CDR1 is KGHDR and CDR2 SFDVKD. Including cysteine and phenylalanine, the CDR3 has 14 amino acids. The read is trimmed to its CDR3 DNA, 42 bases read in frame from base 1. Interpreted using the paper, the time point label stands for: resected brain tissue, or blood drawn just prior to surgery. Surgery cases with the highest brain T cell transcript signatures were selected for TCR beta chain sequencing of brain tissue and, where available, blood. Before surgery, patients had received at least one anti-epileptic drug. The TCR-sequenced patients were children whose drug-resistant epilepsy was caused by tuberous sclerosis complex, focal cortical dysplasia, Rasmussen encephalitis or hemimegalencephaly. The blood samples were collected right before the epilepsy surgery. Bulk genomic DNA was extracted from unsorted brain tissue and whole blood with the Monarch genomic DNA purification kit.

This sequence was found in a boy between 5 and 17 years old with focal cortical dysplasia and intractable seizures. This chain is built from TRBV24-1 and TRBJ2-3; TRBD2 aligns with 7 central bases. The specimen comprised peripheral blood, sampled at surgery. CDR3 loop: CATRDSGSTDTQYF. The bases read TGTGCCACTCGCGATAGCGGGAGCACAGATACGCAGTATTTT.